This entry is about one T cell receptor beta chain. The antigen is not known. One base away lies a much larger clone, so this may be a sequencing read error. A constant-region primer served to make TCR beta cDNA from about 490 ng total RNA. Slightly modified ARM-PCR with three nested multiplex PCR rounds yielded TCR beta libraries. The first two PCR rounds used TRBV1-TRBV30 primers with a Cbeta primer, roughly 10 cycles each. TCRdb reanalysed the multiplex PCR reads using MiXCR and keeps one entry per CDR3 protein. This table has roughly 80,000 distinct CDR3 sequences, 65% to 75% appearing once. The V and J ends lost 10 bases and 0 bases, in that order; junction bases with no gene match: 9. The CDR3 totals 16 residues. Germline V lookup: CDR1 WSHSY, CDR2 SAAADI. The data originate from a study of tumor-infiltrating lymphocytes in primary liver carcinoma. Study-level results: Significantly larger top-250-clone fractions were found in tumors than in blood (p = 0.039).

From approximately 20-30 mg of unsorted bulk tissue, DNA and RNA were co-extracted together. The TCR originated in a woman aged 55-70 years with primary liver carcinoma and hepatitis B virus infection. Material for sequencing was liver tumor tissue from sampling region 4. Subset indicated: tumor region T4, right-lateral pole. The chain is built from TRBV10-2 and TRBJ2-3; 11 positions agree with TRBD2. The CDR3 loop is CANGRLAGTSTDTQYF. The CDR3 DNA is TGCGCCAACGGTCGACTAGCGGGAACTAGCACAGATACGCAGTATTTT.